This entry lists 18 T cell receptor beta chains sequenced from one sample in a study of radiotherapy plus CTLA-4 blockade in lung cancer. This table comes from immunoSEQ multiplex PCR, and its TCRdb copy is limited to in-frame clones, with some not included. Among 60,000 to 70,000 clones listed, around 79% were seen once. Sequencing was performed on peripheral blood, taken from a patient treated with radiotherapy plus ipilimumab. These receptors were taken from a human donor with non-small cell lung cancer who had a complete response to radiotherapy plus ipilimumab.

The gene calls are TRBV5-3 and TRBJ2-1; D call uncertain. TRBV5-3 is labeled an ORF, and its function is uncertain. V lost 1 base and J 6 bases, leaving 8 bases between the germline ends. The CDR3 is made up of 13 amino acids. The DNA for the CDR3 is TGTGCCAGAAGCTTGCCCGGAGCCAATGAGCAGTTCTTC. Protein: CARSLPGANEQFF.

The genes are TRBV7-6 and TRBJ1-1; D possibly corresponds to TRBD1 (5 bases). The CDR3 runs to 13 residues. Germline-derived CDR1 and CDR2 are SGHVS and FNYEAQ. Trimming took off 3 bases at V and 5 bases at J, with 10 bases between the two ends. The CDR3 nucleotides read TGTGCCAGCAGCTTCTTGAGGGGTACTGAAGCTTTCTTT. Translation: CASSFLRGTEAFF.

The chain couples TRBV7-9 to TRBJ1-6, with D perhaps TRBD1 (6 bases). The CDR3 sequence is 15 residues long. The germline gives CDR1 SEHNR, CDR2 FQNEAQ (reference sequence). The ends were cut back, 1 base at V and 5 bases at J, with 9 bases in the middle. CDR3 coding DNA: TGTGCCAGCAGCTTAGGGGGGGCGCATAATTCACCCCTCCACTTT. Amino acid sequence: CASSLGGAHNSPLHF.

The chain links TRBV2 to TRBJ2-3; no clear D gene. Trimming pared 5 bases from V and 0 bases from J, leaving 12 bases between. The CDR3 loop spans 15 amino acids. Germline V gives CDR1 SNHLY, CDR2 FYNNEI. CDR3 sequence (DNA): TGTGCCAGCAGTCCACAAGCTACTAGCACAGATACGCAGTATTTT. Protein: CASSPQATSTDTQYF.

The chain employs TRBV5-1 and TRBJ2-7; 8 bases line up with TRBD1. The CDR3 has 14 amino acids. Germline lookup yields CDR1 SGHRS and CDR2 YFSETQ. Trimming at V came to 1 base and at J to 3 bases, leaving 3 bases not matched to a gene. CDR3 sequence: CASSLLTGDYEQYV. In nucleotides, the CDR3 is TGCGCCAGCAGCTTGCTGACAGGGGACTACGAGCAGTACGTC.

J is TRBJ1-2 and V is TRBV6-6; tentatively, D is TRBD1 (6 bases). V gave up 4 bases and J gave up 4 bases, with 13 bases separating them. Germline CDR1 MNHNY, CDR2 SVGAGI (reference sequence). This CDR3 has 14 amino acids. In nucleotides, the CDR3 is TGTGCCAGCAGTTTGGGGGGGGCTAGCTATGGCTACACCTTC. As protein: CASSLGGASYGYTF.

The chain has TRBV19 and TRBJ1-5; possible D gene TRBD1, 5 bases. The CDR3 extends over 14 amino acids. Looked up from germline, CDR1 is LNHDA and CDR2 is SQIVND (reference sequence). V dropped 5 bases and J dropped 9 bases, with 17 bases sitting between them. The CDR3 reads CASSPAGTLWPQHF. The CDR3 DNA reads as TGTGCCAGTAGTCCCGCAGGGACCCTTTGGCCCCAGCATTTT.

The rearrangement links TRBV18 to TRBJ2-1; 7 bases line up with TRBD1. Germline V gene lookup returns CDR1 KGHSH and CDR2 LQKENI. V dropped 4 bases and J dropped 3; count of bases not matched to a gene: 21. The CDR3 is 20 residues long. CDR3 residues: CASSLYVLAGTVGLYNEQFF. The CDR3 DNA reads as TGTGCCAGCTCACTCTACGTACTCGCCGGGACAGTAGGGCTCTACAATGAGCAGTTCTTC.

This clone appeared a few times. The chain links TRBV15 to TRBJ2-5; no clear D. Trimming cost V 5 bases and J 2 bases, with 9 bases left between them. There are 13 residues in the CDR3. Germline lookup yields CDR1 LNHNV and CDR2 YYDKDF (reference sequence). The CDR3 bases are TGTGCCACCAGCCGAACTTCTCAAGAGACCCAGTACTTC. It specifies CATSRTSQETQYF.

The V gene is TRBV6-5, the J gene TRBJ2-7; no reliable D call. CDR3 length: 10 residues. Germline CDR1 and CDR2: MNHEY and SVGAGI. Trimming shortened V by 6 bases and J by 5 bases, and 5 bases separated the two germline ends. CDR3 in DNA: TGTGCCAGCAGCGTTAACGAGCAGTACGTC. It yields the protein CASSVNEQYV.

This chain uses TRBV4-3 with TRBJ2-1, with unresolved D. The CDR3 covers 14 residues. CDR1 LGHNA and CDR2 YSLEER come from the germline V gene. Trimming took off 1 base at V and 6 bases at J, with 10 bases between the two ends. CDR3 protein: CASSQAPRFNEQFF. In DNA form, the CDR3 reads TGCGCCAGCAGCCAAGCGCCCAGGTTCAATGAGCAGTTCTTC.

The chain is built from TRBV11-3 and TRBJ1-4; 7 bases align to TRBD1. With 1 base clipped from V and 14 bases from J, the junction kept 16 bases outside the gene matches. Germline V gene lookup returns CDR1 SGHNT and CDR2 YENEEA. The CDR3 runs 16 residues. DNA of the CDR3: TGTGCCAGCAGCTTAGCCTCGGGACAGATAGAGGAGGTTCTGTTTTTT. This encodes CASSLASGQIEEVLFF.

CDR3 in amino acids: CASSLTDAASYEQYF. The CDR3 region has the DNA TGTGCCAGCAGCTTGACGGACGCCGCCTCCTACGAGCAGTACTTC. The V and J genes are TRBV5-5 and TRBJ2-7; D not resolved. CDR1 and CDR2 (germline): SGHKS, YYEKEE (reference sequence). The CDR3 contains 15 residues. Trimming took 1 base from V and 0 from J, leaving 11 bases between them.

This clone was counted a single time. CDR3 residues: CSVDLPGGALSYEQYF. CDR3 bases: TGCAGCGTTGATTTGCCCGGAGGGGCCCTCTCCTACGAGCAGTACTTC. J is TRBJ2-7 and V is TRBV29-1; D might be TRBD2 (6 bases). Trimming pared 3 bases from V and 0 bases from J, leaving 18 bases between. This CDR3 is built from 16 residues. Germline V gene data show CDR1 as SQVTM and CDR2 as ANQGSEA.

For this clone: Other DNA sequences in this specimen translate into the identical CDR3. J is TRBJ1-4 and V is TRBV7-6, with a tentative D call TRBD1 (5 bases). The V gene lost 0 bases and the J gene lost 8 bases, with 13 bases spanning the gap. CDR3 length: 15 residues. The germline gives CDR1 SGHVS, CDR2 FNYEAQ. The CDR3: CASSLATGGGEKLFF. The CDR3 DNA follows: TGTGCCAGCAGCTTAGCAACGGGGGGAGGGGAAAAACTGTTTTTT.

Only a few counts were recorded for this clone. Written as DNA, the CDR3 is TGCGCCAGCAGCTTGGAACAGATATCCTACAATGAGCAGTTCTTC. Residues: CASSLEQISYNEQFF. The chain combines TRBV5-1 with TRBJ2-1; no definite D call. Germline V gives CDR1 SGHRS, CDR2 YFSETQ. Trimming cost V 0 bases and J 1 base, with 8 bases left between them. The CDR3 runs 15 residues.

This chain joins TRBV7-9 and TRBJ2-7, with D possibly matching TRBD2 (7 bases). Germline CDR1 reads SEHNR; CDR2 reads FQNEAQ (reference sequence). The V end lost 4 bases, the J end lost 5 bases, and 24 bases lay between the germline ends. The CDR3 extends over 17 amino acids. DNA of the CDR3: TGTGCCAGCAGCTGGGGTCGAGGTGGGGGGGCCATTGACGAGCAGTACGTC. It yields the protein CASSWGRGGGAIDEQYV.

The genes are TRBV9 and TRBJ2-4; 11 nucleotides agree with TRBD2. This CDR3 region has 19 residues. Per the germline V gene, CDR1 is SGDLS and CDR2 is YYNGEE. V lost 0 bases, J lost 0 bases, and 8 bases stayed unmatched. CDR3: CASSVDETSGVLAKNIQYF. CDR3 DNA: TGTGCCAGCAGCGTAGACGAGACTAGCGGGGTCTTAGCCAAAAACATTCAGTACTTC.